Presented here are 21 T cell receptor beta chains from one specimen sequenced in a study of identical twins. TCRdb itself ran the 5' RACE reads through MiXCR, one entry per CDR3 protein. The table includes under 450,000 distinct CDR3 sequences, 18% detected once. Sequenced input: naive T cells sorted from blood. The receptor source for this set is a man aged 45-65 years in good health.

Comments on this clonotype: A much larger clone is a single base away; this may be a read error. This chain uses TRBV6-1 with TRBJ2-1; D gene unclear. This CDR3 region has 12 residues. Trimming cost V 1 base and J 4 bases, with 2 bases left between them. Germline CDR1 MNHNS, CDR2 SASEGT. CDR3 nucleotide sequence: TGTGCCAGCAGTGAAGAGTACAATGAGCAGTTCTTC. Its protein product is CASSEEYNEQFF.

This clonotype showed up many times. The chain uses TRBV12-3 or TRBV12-4 and TRBJ2-4; unclear D gene. V lost 2 bases to trimming and J lost 5 bases, with 10 bases between them. This CDR3 spans 14 amino acids. CDR3 loop: CASSLQAVENIQYF. Written as DNA, the CDR3 is TGTGCCAGCAGTTTACAGGCGGTCGAAAACATTCAGTACTTC.

This clonotype was detected a few times. The chain combines TRBV5-1 with TRBJ1-1; D is unresolved. This CDR3 is built from 14 residues. Trimming shortened V by 7 bases and J by 0 bases, and 13 bases separated the two germline ends. Germline CDR1 is SGHRS and CDR2 is YFSETQ. CDR3 coding DNA: TGCGCCAGCTCCCCTCCGGGCCTGAACACTGAAGCTTTCTTT. This gives the protein CASSPPGLNTEAFF.

This clonotype was counted at least ten times. The chain is built from TRBV4-1 and TRBJ1-2; D perhaps matches TRBD1 (5 bases). Germline loops: CDR1 MGHRA, CDR2 YSYEKL. V lost 4 bases and J lost 2, with 8 bases in between. The CDR3 is 13 amino acids. CDR3 DNA: TGCGCCAGCAGCCGCGGGGGAAACTATGGCTACACCTTC. This gives the protein CASSRGGNYGYTF.

The chain has TRBV28 and TRBJ2-7; D ambiguous. Germline loops: CDR1 MDHEN, CDR2 SYDVKM. V was pared by 4 bases and J by 8 bases, with 6 bases between. CDR3 length: 10 amino acids. The CDR3 sequence: CASSSTKQYF. CDR3 nucleotides: TGTGCCAGCAGTTCGACGAAGCAGTACTTC.

The gene calls are TRBV19 and TRBJ2-7; D is possibly TRBD2 (5 bases). The germline CDR1 and CDR2 sequences are LNHDA and SQIVND (reference sequence). This CDR3 comprises 16 residues. Trimming shortened V by 1 base and J by 2 bases, and 15 bases separated the two germline ends. The DNA for the CDR3 is TGTGCCAGTAGTATAGTCGAGGGAATGCCGACCTACGAGCAGTACTTC. Protein: CASSIVEGMPTYEQYF.

This clonotype was observed a handful of times. The chain uses TRBV20-1 and TRBJ2-7, with D possibly matching TRBD1 (6 bases). Germline CDR1 is DFQATT and CDR2 is SNEGSKA (reference sequence). The CDR3 runs to 14 residues. Trimming took 5 bases from V and 1 from J, leaving 15 bases between them. CDR3 DNA sequence: TGCAGTGCTGGGGACAATGGCAGATCCTACGAGCAGTACTTC. It is translated as CSAGDNGRSYEQYF.

At least ten counts were recorded for this clonotype. The chain uses TRBV9 and TRBJ2-7; weak D call: TRBD1 (6 bases). The germline gives CDR1 SGDLS, CDR2 YYNGEE. V dropped 3 bases and J dropped 2 bases, with 15 bases sitting between them. The CDR3 extends over 15 amino acids. The chain's CDR3 is CASSANFGTPYEQYF. The DNA for the CDR3 is TGTGCCAGCAGCGCCAACTTTGGGACACCCTACGAGCAGTACTTC.

This clonotype has just a few counts. This chain uses TRBV4-2 with TRBJ1-1; D might be TRBD1 (5 bases). Germline V CDR1 and CDR2: LGHNA, YNFKEQ. This CDR3 has 14 residues. V dropped 4 bases and J dropped 0 bases, with 9 bases sitting between them. The CDR3 region is CASSRKDMNTEAFF. CDR3 nucleotides: TGTGCCAGCAGCCGCAAGGACATGAACACTGAAGCTTTCTTT.

This clonotype was found many times. The V and J genes are TRBV18 and TRBJ2-2; TRBD1 agrees at 7 bases. Germline assignment: CDR1 KGHSH and CDR2 LQKENI. CDR3 length: 13 residues. Unmatched junction bases numbered 1, after V lost 6 bases and J lost 3 bases. CDR3 sequence: CASSTGYTGELFF. In DNA form, the CDR3 reads TGTGCCAGCTCGACAGGGTACACCGGGGAGCTGTTTTTT.

The rearrangement links TRBV10-3 to TRBJ2-2; no clear D gene. Germline loops: CDR1 ENHRY, CDR2 SYGVKD. V was shortened by 2 bases and J by 5 bases, with 6 bases between the two germline ends. This CDR3 is built from 13 residues. CDR3 in DNA: TGTGCCATCAGTGAGCTACATACCGGGGAGCTGTTTTTT. Its translation: CAISELHTGELFF.

This chain connects TRBV5-1 to TRBJ2-1; D might be TRBD2 (6 bases). CDR1 is SGHRS, CDR2 YFSETQ, per germline. V lost 3 bases and J 8 bases, leaving 21 bases between the germline ends. This CDR3 is built from 16 residues. CDR3 coding DNA: TGCGCCAGCAGCTCGCCGGGGACTGGGCTATCGGATGAGCAGTTCTTC. It yields the protein CASSSPGTGLSDEQFF.

The chain uses TRBV27 and TRBJ1-6; 9 bases are a match to TRBD1. The CDR3 contains 15 residues. The V and J ends lost 4 bases and 7 bases, in that order; junction bases with no gene match: 5. Germline V gene lookup returns CDR1 MNHEY and CDR2 SMNVEV (reference sequence). The CDR3 nucleotides read TGTGCCAGCAGTTACCTCGGACAGGGGAATTCACCCCTCCACTTT. Protein product: CASSYLGQGNSPLHF.

At least ten counts were recorded for this clonotype. The rearrangement links TRBV20-1 to TRBJ2-3; 10 bases line up with TRBD1. Germline V gives CDR1 DFQATT, CDR2 SNEGSKA (reference sequence). This CDR3 spans 15 amino acids. V shed 0 bases and J 4 bases; nucleotides not matched to a gene: 4. Here the CDR3 reads CSARDAGQGADTQYF. The CDR3 nucleotides are TGCAGTGCTAGAGATGCCGGACAGGGGGCAGATACGCAGTATTTT.

This clonotype was found a few times. This sequence joins TRBV5-5 and TRBJ1-1; maybe TRBD1 (5 bases). Germline V lookup: CDR1 SGHKS, CDR2 YYEKEE (reference sequence). The ends were cut back, 3 bases at V and 8 bases at J, with 17 bases in the middle. The CDR3 covers 14 residues. The CDR3 reads CASSWDSRTEEAFF. DNA for the CDR3: TGTGCCAGCAGCTGGGACTCCCGAACGGAAGAAGCTTTCTTT. Variable domain in full (rest from reference TRBV5-5 and TRBJ1-1): DAGVTQSPTHLIKTRGQQVTLRCSPISGHKSVSWYQQVLGQGPQFIFQYYEKEERGRGNFPDRFSARQFPNYSSELNVNALLLGDSALYLCASSWDSRTEEAFFGQGTRLTVV.

Of note for this clonotype: A much larger clone differs from this one at a single base, so this may be a read error. The chain recombines TRBV20-1 with TRBJ1-1; D is unresolved. Germline V lookup: CDR1 DFQATT, CDR2 SNEGSKA (reference sequence). This CDR3 is built from 13 residues. Trimming stripped 0 bases from V and 6 bases from J, with 11 bases between. The CDR3: CSARDEKGPEAFF. CDR3 nucleotide sequence: TGCAGTGCTAGAGATGAGAAGGGCCCTGAAGCTTTCTTT.

In its sample, this clonotype was seen many times. The CDR3 nucleotides read TGTGCCAGCAGTTCCAACAGGGGATGGAGGACAGATACGCAGTATTTT. It translates to CASSSNRGWRTDTQYF. The chain has TRBV28 and TRBJ2-3; 7 bases fit TRBD1. CDR3 length equals 16 residues. Germline V gene sequence: CDR1 MDHEN, CDR2 SYDVKM. The ends lost 4 bases at V and 3 bases at J; junction bases unmatched: 10.

This clonotype was seen repeatedly, ten times or more. The rearrangement links TRBV14 to TRBJ2-1; 8 nucleotides line up with TRBD2. The J segment lost 6 bases and the V segment lost 1 base, leaving 2 bases of the junction unmatched. The CDR3 totals 14 residues. CDR1 SGHDN and CDR2 FVKESK come from the germline V gene. CDR3 DNA sequence: TGTGCCAGCAGCCAAGCGGGGGGGCTCAATGAGCAGTTCTTC. It codes for CASSQAGGLNEQFF. Based on the CDR3 plus reference TRBV14 and TRBJ2-1, the full variable domain is EAGVTQFPSHSVIEKGQTVTLRCDPISGHDNLYWYRRVMGKEIKFLLHFVKESKQDESGMPNNRFLAERTGGTYSTLKVQPAELEDSGVYFCASSQAGGLNEQFFGPGTRLTVL.

In this sample, this clonotype turned up many times. The chain links TRBV9 to TRBJ1-6; 10 nucleotides line up with TRBD1. J was trimmed by 7 bases and V by 3 bases; bases with no gene match: 4. This CDR3 is built from 15 residues. Germline V CDR1 and CDR2: SGDLS, YYNGEE. The CDR3: CASSAPGQGNSPLHF. DNA of the CDR3: TGTGCCAGCAGCGCGCCGGGACAGGGGAATTCACCCCTCCACTTT. Filled out from reference TRBV9 and TRBJ1-6, the complete variable domain reads DSGVTQTPKHLITATGQRVTLRCSPRSGDLSVYWYQQSLDQGLQFLIQYYNGEERAKGNILERFSAQQFPDLHSELNLSSLELGDSALYFCASSAPGQGNSPLHFGNGTRLTVT.

This chain joins TRBV5-1 and TRBJ2-7; D is unclear. Trimming shortened V by 4 bases and J by 0 bases, and 11 bases separated the two germline ends. This CDR3 comprises 14 residues. Germline CDR1 and CDR2: SGHRS and YFSETQ. The CDR3 bases are TGCGCCAGCAGCCCTACCCGGGCCTCCTACGAGCAGTACTTC. Its protein product is CASSPTRASYEQYF.

This chain connects TRBV7-2 to TRBJ1-2; 11 bases map to TRBD1. V lost 2 bases, J lost 5 bases, and 10 bases stayed unmatched. Per germline, CDR1 SGHTA and CDR2 FQGNSA. The CDR3 covers 17 residues. The CDR3 spells CASSLSAGQGVFYGYTF. The CDR3 DNA sequence: TGTGCCAGCAGCTTAAGTGCGGGACAGGGGGTCTTTTATGGCTACACCTTC.